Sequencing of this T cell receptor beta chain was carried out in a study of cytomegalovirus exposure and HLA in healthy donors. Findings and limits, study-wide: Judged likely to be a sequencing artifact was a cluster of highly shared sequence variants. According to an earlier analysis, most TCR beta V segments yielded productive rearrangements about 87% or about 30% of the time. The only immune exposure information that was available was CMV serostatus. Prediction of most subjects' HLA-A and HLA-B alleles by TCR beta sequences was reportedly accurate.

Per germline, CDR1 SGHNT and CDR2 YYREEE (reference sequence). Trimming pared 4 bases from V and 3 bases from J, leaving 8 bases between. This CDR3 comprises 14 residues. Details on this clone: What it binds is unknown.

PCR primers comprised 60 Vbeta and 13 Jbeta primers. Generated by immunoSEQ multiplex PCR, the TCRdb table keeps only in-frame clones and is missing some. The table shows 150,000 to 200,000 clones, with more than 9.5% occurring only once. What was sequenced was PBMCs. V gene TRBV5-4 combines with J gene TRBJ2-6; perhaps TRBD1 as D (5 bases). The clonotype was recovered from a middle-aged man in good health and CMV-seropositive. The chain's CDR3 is CASSLDSGANVLTF. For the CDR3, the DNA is TGTGCCAGCAGCCTCGACAGTGGGGCCAACGTCCTGACTTTC.